This T cell receptor beta chain emerged from a study of T cell responses to AZD1222 COVID-19 vaccine. For this clone: Its antigen is not known. Other DNA variants within this sample encode the same CDR3.

TCRdb's copy holds only in-frame clones and misses some; the assay was immunoSEQ multiplex PCR. This sample has about 190,000 clones, with about 92% found just once. The CDR3 runs 12 residues. V was cut by 4 bases and J by 5 bases, with 5 bases left in between. CDR1 is SEHNR and CDR2 is FQNEAQ in the germline V gene (reference sequence). Study-level results: White British people made up most donors, females outnumbered males, and clonal diversity was possibly underestimated.

This clonotype was obtained from an adult in good health. J is TRBJ1-4 and V is TRBV7-9; D not certain. The material sequenced was peripheral blood, taken on day 0 of AZD1222 vaccination. The CDR3 DNA is TGTGCCAGCAGCTGGATAAATGAAAAACTGTTTTTT. It is translated as CASSWINEKLFF. The whole variable domain, filled in from reference TRBV7-9 and TRBJ1-4, reads DTGVSQNPRHKITKRGQNVTFRCDPISEHNRLYWYRQTLGQGPEFLTYFQNEAQLEKSRLLSDRFSAERPKGSFSTLEIQRTEQGDSAMYLCASSWINEKLFFGSGTQLSVL.